This T cell receptor (beta chain) was profiled in a study of CD4 T cells in relation to SARS-CoV-2 and coronaviruses. Study-wide context: Crossreactive spike epitopes shared across donors were mapped to their HLA restriction. Findings and caveats of the study: Crossreactivity was assessed only for spike protein, not other viral proteins.

Uncultured naive and memory CD4+ T cells supplied DNA for deep TCR-beta sequencing. Sequencing used immunoSEQ multiplex PCR; TCRdb keeps in-frame clones, though not all of them. The sample contains about 68,000 clones, 85% to 95% of which appear only once. CD4+ T cells from unexposed donors were obtained before the COVID-19 pandemic (2011-2018). Cryopreserved PBMCs were CD4-enriched, then split into naive and memory cells. As concerns this clone: The target antigen is unknown.

This CDR3 has 15 residues. From germline, CDR1 is MNHEY and CDR2 SMNVEV (reference sequence). Trimming shortened V by 3 bases and J by 2 bases, and 14 bases separated the two germline ends. The genes are TRBV27 and TRBJ2-7, with D maybe TRBD2 (7 bases). This clonotype was sampled from a human donor in good health. Sequenced material: naive CD4+ T cells from PBMCs. The subset here: naive CD4+ T cells isolated by negative enrichment. The DNA for the CDR3 is TGTGCCAGCAGTTTTGGGGGGGGCCAGGCCTACGAGCAGTACTTC. Translation gives CASSFGGGQAYEQYF.